This T cell receptor beta chain was retrieved from a study of cytomegalovirus exposure and HLA in healthy donors. Study results and caveats: As a later analysis revealed, most CMV-associated TCR beta chains appeared HLA-restricted.

Regarding this clone: Its matching antigen is unknown.

Use of 60 Vbeta and 13 Jbeta primers characterized the PCR. Sequencing was performed with immunoSEQ multiplex PCR; in TCRdb, only in-frame clones are kept and a portion is missing. The sample yields some 200,000 clones, 79% seen once. This clonotype was sampled from a girl between 10 and 17 years old in good health and CMV-seropositive. The sequencing input was PBMCs.

CDR3 sequence reads: CASSGTAVTYEQYF. The CDR3 coding sequence is TGTGCCAGCAGTGGGACAGCGGTCACCTACGAGCAGTACTTC. J is TRBJ2-7 and V is TRBV6-1, with TRBD1 as a possible D gene (6 bases). The CDR3 has 14 residues. The germline V gene has CDR1 MNHNS and CDR2 SASEGT. Trimming left V 4 bases short and J 2 bases short, with 12 bases between.